This paragraph covers one TCR beta chain sequence. The antigen is not known. These data come from a study of cytomegalovirus exposure and HLA in healthy donors. Overall study: There were around 390 genotyped donors. Of these, 81% fell in the genetic ancestry cluster associated with self-reported Caucasian donors. Findings and caveats of the study: Analyzed later, association rates of TCRs varied across HLA loci, with DRB1 most and HLA-C fewest. In an earlier analysis, about 90% or about 30%: the productive usage of most TCR beta V segments. Indistinguishable V segments, including TRBV6-2 and TRBV6-3, were excluded.

The PCR used 60 Vbeta and 13 Jbeta primers. TCRdb's copy holds only in-frame clones and misses some; the assay was immunoSEQ multiplex PCR. The profile shows roughly 180,000 clones, about 83% of them singletons. The V segment lost 0 bases and the J segment 5 bases; nucleotides outside the gene matches: 10. The germline V gene has CDR1 LGHNA and CDR2 YSLEER. The CDR3 covers 17 residues. This chain joins TRBV4-3 and TRBJ2-5, with 9 bases matching TRBD2. Sequencing was done on a sample of PBMCs. The sequence was obtained from a female donor in good health and CMV-seronegative. The CDR3 DNA is TGCGCCAGCAGCCAAGACGGGGCGGGAGGGCCGTCGGAGACCCAGTACTTC. Translation gives CASSQDGAGGPSETQYF.